The next 8 T cell receptor beta chains were all read from a single sample in a study of blood T cell repertoires in COVID-19. Sequencing was performed with immunoSEQ multiplex PCR; in TCRdb, only in-frame clones are kept and a portion is missing. The profile shows approximately 200,000 clones, 80% to 90% of them singletons. The sample comprised peripheral blood. The receptors derive from a man between 18 and 29 years old with active or convalescent COVID-19.

This chain connects TRBV18 to TRBJ1-4, with 8 positions matching TRBD1. The V gene's germline CDR1 is KGHSH and CDR2 LQKENI. The CDR3 loop spans 15 amino acids. V shed 6 bases and J 8 bases; nucleotides not matched to a gene: 11. CDR3 nucleotide sequence: TGTGCCAGCTCCCTTGACAGGGGACGTAGAGAAAAACTGTTTTTT. It yields the protein CASSLDRGRREKLFF. The full variable domain, rest sourced from reference TRBV18 and TRBJ1-4, is NAGVMQNPRHLVRRRGQEARLRCSPMKGHSHVYWYRQLPEEGLKFMVYLQKENIIDESGMPKERFSAEFPKEGPSILRIQQVVRGDSAAYFCASSLDRGRREKLFFGSGTQLSVL.

This clone was counted only a few times. The V and J genes are TRBV5-5 and TRBJ1-3, with 10 bases aligning to TRBD1. Germline V gene sequence: CDR1 SGHKS, CDR2 YYEKEE (reference sequence). The CDR3 is 15 residues long. Trimming removed 3 bases from V and 4 bases from J; junction bases left unmatched: 4. CDR3 DNA: TGTGCCAGCAGCTCGTCGGGACAGGGGGGAAACACCATATATTTT. Protein product: CASSSSGQGGNTIYF. The variable domain in full, with the rest retrieved from reference TRBV5-5 and TRBJ1-3, is DAGVTQSPTHLIKTRGQQVTLRCSPISGHKSVSWYQQVLGQGPQFIFQYYEKEERGRGNFPDRFSARQFPNYSSELNVNALLLGDSALYLCASSSSGQGGNTIYFGEGSWLTVV.

In this sample, this clone turned up once. The chain links TRBV29-1 to TRBJ2-7; D not resolved. Per germline, CDR1 SQVTM and CDR2 ANQGSEA. The CDR3 runs 16 residues. Between the trimmed V and J ends, which lost 4 bases and 0 bases, there was a span of 19 bases. The CDR3: CSVVPLRVTNSYEQYF. The CDR3 DNA sequence: TGCAGCGTTGTCCCACTCCGGGTGACCAACTCCTACGAGCAGTACTTC.

CDR3 nucleotides: TGTGCCAGCAGTAAAAGGGGACAGGGATACAATGAGCAGTTCTTC. Its translation is CASSKRGQGYNEQFF. The chain joins TRBV6-4 to TRBJ2-1; the match to TRBD1 covers 9 bases. From germline, CDR1 is MRHNA and CDR2 SNTAGT. V lost 5 bases to trimming and J lost 4 bases; unmatched junction nucleotides: 6. There are 15 residues in the CDR3.

V gene TRBV7-3 combines with J gene TRBJ2-1, with D maybe TRBD2 (5 bases). Germline values: CDR1 SGHTA, CDR2 FQGTGA. The ends were cut back, 2 bases at V and 0 bases at J, with 11 bases in the middle. The CDR3 covers 16 residues. CDR3 protein: CASSLEGSSSYNEQFF. CDR3 bases: TGTGCCAGCAGCTTAGAAGGGAGTTCCTCCTACAATGAGCAGTTCTTC.

The V and J genes are TRBV5-6 and TRBJ2-7; weak D call: TRBD1 (7 bases). This CDR3 has 16 residues. V was cut by 2 bases and J by 3 bases, with 18 bases left in between. CDR1 is SGHDT, CDR2 YYEEEE, per germline. Here the CDR3 reads CASSFGAGGQLYEQYF. Written as DNA, the CDR3 is TGTGCCAGCAGCTTCGGGGCAGGGGGGCAACTCTACGAGCAGTACTTC.

This rearrangement joins TRBV6-5 to TRBJ1-1, with 7 nucleotides matching TRBD1. J gave up 0 bases and V 2 bases, and 3 bases lay outside the gene matches. Germline V CDR1 and CDR2: MNHEY, SVGAGI. The CDR3 spans 15 residues. The DNA for the CDR3 is TGTGCCAGCAGTTACAGTCAGGGGGTGAACACTGAAGCTTTCTTT. It codes for CASSYSQGVNTEAFF.

J is TRBJ2-2 and V is TRBV19, with a possible D match to TRBD1 (5 bases). This CDR3 has 15 amino acids. Germline lookup yields CDR1 LNHDA and CDR2 SQIVND (reference sequence). V was clipped by 3 bases and J by 4 bases, with 12 bases between them. CDR3 DNA: TGTGCCAGTAGTATTTTGCCAGGGCGCACCGGGGAGCTGTTTTTT. It is translated as CASSILPGRTGELFF.